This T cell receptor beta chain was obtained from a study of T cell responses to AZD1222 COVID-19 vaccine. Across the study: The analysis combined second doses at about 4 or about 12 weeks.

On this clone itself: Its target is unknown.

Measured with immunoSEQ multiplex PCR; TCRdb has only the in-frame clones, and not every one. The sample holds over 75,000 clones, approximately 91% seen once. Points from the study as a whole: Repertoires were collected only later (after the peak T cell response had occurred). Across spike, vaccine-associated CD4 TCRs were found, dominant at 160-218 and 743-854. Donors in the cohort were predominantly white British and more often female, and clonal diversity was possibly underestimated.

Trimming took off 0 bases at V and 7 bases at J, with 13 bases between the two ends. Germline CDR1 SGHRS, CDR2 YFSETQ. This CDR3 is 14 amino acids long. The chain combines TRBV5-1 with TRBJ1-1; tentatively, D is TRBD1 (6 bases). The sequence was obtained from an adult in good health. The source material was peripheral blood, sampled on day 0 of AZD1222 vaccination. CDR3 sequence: CASSLGPGVDEAFF. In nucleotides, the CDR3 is TGCGCCAGCAGCTTGGGTCCAGGGGTGGATGAAGCTTTCTTT.